The sequence of this TCR beta chain was determined in a study of post-analysis software for immune sequencing data. Study-level findings and limits: Patients carried five TRBV segments more frequently than controls did, and TRBV5-6, TRBV5-1 and TRBV20-1 were among them.

In the case of this clonotype: Its antigen is not identified.

Germline V gene lookup returns CDR1 DFQATT and CDR2 SNEGSKA (reference sequence). V lost 6 bases and J lost 9, with 9 bases in between. The CDR3 runs 10 residues. Incorporated into the TCR beta cDNA libraries were unique molecular identifiers, which served to reduce PCR and sequencing biases. TCRdb passed the PCR reads through MiXCR, listing each CDR3 protein once. This sample carries some 690,000 distinct CDR3 sequences, about 32% of them seen once, and the ten largest clones take 0.5% to 0.6%. This TCR was recovered from a girl aged 5 to 17 with multiple sclerosis. The V gene is TRBV20-1, the J gene TRBJ2-1; maybe TRBD1 (6 bases). Material: blood. The CDR3 DNA sequence: TGCAGTGCCCTAGGGGGTGAGCAGTTCTTC. It specifies CSALGGEQFF.